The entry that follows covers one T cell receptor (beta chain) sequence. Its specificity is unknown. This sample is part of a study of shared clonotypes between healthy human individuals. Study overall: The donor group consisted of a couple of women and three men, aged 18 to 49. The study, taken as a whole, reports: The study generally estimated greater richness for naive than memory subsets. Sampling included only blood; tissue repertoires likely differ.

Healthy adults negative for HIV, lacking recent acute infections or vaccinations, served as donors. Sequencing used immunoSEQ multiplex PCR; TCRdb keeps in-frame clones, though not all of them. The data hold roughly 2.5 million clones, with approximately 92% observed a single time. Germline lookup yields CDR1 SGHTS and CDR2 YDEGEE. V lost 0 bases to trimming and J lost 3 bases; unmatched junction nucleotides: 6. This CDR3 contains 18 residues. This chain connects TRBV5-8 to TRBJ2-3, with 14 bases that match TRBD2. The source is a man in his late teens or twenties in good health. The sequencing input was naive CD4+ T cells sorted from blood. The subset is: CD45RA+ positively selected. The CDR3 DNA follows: TGTGCCAGCAGCTTGGGGACTAGCGGGAGGCGTGCAACAGATACGCAGTATTTT. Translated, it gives CASSLGTSGRRATDTQYF.